Following are 16 T cell receptor beta chains from one sample sequenced in a study of T-cell memory formation after mild COVID-19. TCRdb reprocessed the 5' RACE reads via MiXCR and lists one record per CDR3 protein. The sample lists 350,000 to 500,000 distinct CDR3 sequences, around 20% occurring once. The source material was PBMCs or a T cell subset sorted from them (not recorded which). All receptors derive from an adult woman who had mild COVID-19 (a few samples of this study predate the infection). Cell type and time point are not known.

The chain is built from TRBV4-1 and TRBJ2-7; TRBD1 matches 7 bases. There are 17 residues in the CDR3. With V trimmed by 0 bases and J by 2 bases, 10 bases remained unmatched. The germline gives CDR1 MGHRA, CDR2 YSYEKL. CDR3 nucleotide sequence: TGCGCCAGCAGCCAAGACTGGCCACAGGGGACACCCTACGAGCAGTACTTC. It encodes CASSQDWPQGTPYEQYF.

The chain recombines TRBV5-1 with TRBJ2-2; 10 bases match TRBD1. Germline CDR1 and CDR2: SGHRS and YFSETQ. There are 17 residues in the CDR3. V shed 5 bases, J shed 3 bases, and the junction held 10 bases outside the gene matches. The CDR3 protein is CASSYRTGGWDTGELFF. Written as DNA, the CDR3 is TGCGCCAGCAGTTACCGGACAGGGGGATGGGACACCGGGGAGCTGTTTTTT.

V usage is TRBV20-1 and J usage is TRBJ2-7, with D possibly called TRBD1 or TRBD2 (5 bases each). Germline CDR1 and CDR2: DFQATT and SNEGSKA (reference sequence). Between the trimmed V and J ends, which lost 7 bases and 4 bases, there was a span of 11 bases. The CDR3 extends over 11 amino acids. Written as DNA, the CDR3 is TGCAGTGTTAGGGACGGGTACGAGCAGTACTTC. Translation: CSVRDGYEQYF.

The rearrangement links TRBV9 to TRBJ2-3; no clear D gene. V dropped 0 bases and J dropped 2 bases, with 10 bases sitting between them. Germline values: CDR1 SGDLS, CDR2 YYNGEE. The CDR3 runs 15 residues. The chain's CDR3 is CASSVGQAITDTQYF. CDR3 nucleotides: TGTGCCAGCAGCGTAGGGCAGGCGATCACAGATACGCAGTATTTT.

This clonotype was detected only a few times. J is TRBJ2-7 and V is TRBV7-9, with 12 bases identical to TRBD2. V trimming: 1 base; J trimming: 5 bases; junction bases outside the gene matches: 9. The CDR3 is made up of 17 amino acids. Germline loops: CDR1 SEHNR, CDR2 FQNEAQ (reference sequence). This CDR3 is CASSLEVTTSGSHEQYF. In DNA form, the CDR3 reads TGTGCCAGCAGCTTAGAAGTAACGACTAGCGGGAGCCACGAGCAGTACTTC.

This clonotype turned up a few times. This chain uses TRBV29-1 with TRBJ2-2, with TRBD2 matching 9 bases. The junction had 11 bases not matched to a gene; V was cut back by 3 bases and J by 6 bases. This CDR3 has 16 amino acids. CDR1 and CDR2 (germline): SQVTM, ANQGSEA. The CDR3, as DNA: TGCAGCGTTGAGGGGATAGCGGGAGTCCTCTCCGGGGAGCTGTTTTTT. It specifies CSVEGIAGVLSGELFF.

The chain links TRBV3-1 to TRBJ2-1; TRBD2 agrees at 9 bases. There are 17 residues in the CDR3. Germline V gene sequence: CDR1 LGHDT, CDR2 YNNKEL (reference sequence). Germline trimming cut 8 bases from V and 15 bases from J; bases unmatched to any gene: 26. The DNA of the CDR3 is TGTGCCAGCCGCACCAACCCCCCGAGGAGGGGAGGCGGGGGGGTGTTCTTC. Residues: CASRTNPPRRGGGGVFF.

This clonotype was counted ten times or more. The chain joins TRBV6-2 or TRBV6-3 to TRBJ2-1; D remains unclear. The V and J ends lost 5 bases and 4 bases respectively, with 3 bases between them. Germline CDR1 reads MNHEY; CDR2 reads SVGEGT. This CDR3 has 11 residues. CDR3 amino acids: CASSPYNEQFF. CDR3 sequence (DNA): TGTGCCAGCAGTCCATACAATGAGCAGTTCTTC.

This clonotype was counted ten times or more. A much more abundant neighbour one base away suggests this may be a read error. This chain links TRBV4-3 with TRBJ2-3; possibly TRBD2 for D (5 bases). From germline, CDR1 is LGHNA and CDR2 YSLEER. The CDR3 runs 15 residues. Between the trimmed V and J ends, which lost 3 bases and 2 bases, there was a span of 12 bases. The CDR3 is CASSHGERPTDTQYF. For the CDR3, the DNA is TGCGCCAGCAGCCACGGGGAGCGACCCACAGATACGCAGTATTTT.

This clonotype has just a few counts. The chain combines TRBV15 with TRBJ2-3; D possibly corresponds to TRBD1 (6 bases). The germline gives CDR1 LNHNV, CDR2 YYDKDF (reference sequence). The CDR3 has 15 residues. V was clipped by 1 base and J by 4 bases, with 12 bases between them. The DNA for the CDR3 is TGTGCCACCAGCAGAGTGAGGGGGAGAGCAGATACGCAGTATTTT. Translation: CATSRVRGRADTQYF.

The V gene is TRBV4-1, the J gene TRBJ2-7; TRBD2 is a possible D gene (5 bases). The germline V gene has CDR1 MGHRA and CDR2 YSYEKL. Trimming left V 0 bases short and J 3 bases short, with 12 bases between. The CDR3 has 15 residues. In nucleotides, the CDR3 is TGCGCCAGCAGCCAAGAGCACGGGAAGGTCTACGAGCAGTACTTC. Amino acid sequence: CASSQEHGKVYEQYF.

This clonotype was seen a few times. V is TRBV6-1 and J is TRBJ2-7, with D uncertain. Germline values: CDR1 MNHNS, CDR2 SASEGT. The CDR3 contains 8 residues. V lost 7 bases to trimming and J lost 5 bases, with 0 bases between them. The CDR3, as DNA: TGTGCCAGCAACGAGCAGTACTTC. It yields the protein CASNEQYF.

The table lists this clonotype with a few counts. The rearrangement uses TRBV5-1 and TRBJ2-7; TRBD2 aligns across 7 bases. This CDR3 spans 14 amino acids. V lost 0 bases and J lost 5; bases outside the gene matches: 5. The germline gives CDR1 SGHRS, CDR2 YFSETQ. CDR3 sequence reads: CASSLAGGSHEQYF. The CDR3 DNA reads as TGCGCCAGCAGCTTGGCCGGCGGGAGTCACGAGCAGTACTTC.

This clonotype was counted only a few times. The germline gene is not matched at one end of the junction; a read error may be the cause. The V and J genes are TRBV7-3 and TRBJ2-6; TRBD1 agrees at 7 bases. The V gene's germline CDR1 is SGHTA and CDR2 FQGTGA. CDR3 length: 18 amino acids. Written as DNA, the CDR3 is TGTGCCAGCAGCCTAACCGGGACAGTAAACTCTGGGGCCAACGTCCTGACTTTC. Amino acid sequence: CASSLTGTVNSGANVLTF. The variable domain in full, with the rest retrieved from reference TRBV7-3 and TRBJ2-6, is GAGVSQTPSNKVTEKGKYVELRCDPISGHTALYWYRQSLGQGPEFLIYFQGTGAADDSGLPNDRFFAVRPEGSVSTLKIQRTERGDSAVYLCASSLTGTVNSGANVLTFGAGSRLTVL.

The V gene is TRBV5-1, the J gene TRBJ2-7; 7 bases line up with TRBD1. Germline V gene data show CDR1 as SGHRS and CDR2 as YFSETQ. The CDR3 contains 13 residues. Unmatched junction bases numbered 10, after V lost 0 bases and J lost 13 bases. The CDR3 loop reads CASSLAGQGETYF. The CDR3 DNA reads as TGCGCCAGCAGCTTGGCCGGGCAGGGGGAGACATACTTC. Drawing the rest from reference TRBV5-1 and TRBJ2-7, the complete variable domain is KAGVTQTPRYLIKTRGQQVTLSCSPISGHRSVSWYQQTPGQGLQFLFEYFSETQRNKGNFPGRFSGRQFSNSRSEMNVSTLELGDSALYLCASSLAGQGETYFGPGTRLTVT.

In this sample, this clonotype turned up a few times. The J gene is TRBJ2-7, the V gene TRBV20-1; TRBD1 aligns across 11 bases. The CDR3 is made up of 14 amino acids. With 3 bases clipped from V and 2 bases from J, the junction kept 3 bases outside the gene matches. CDR1 is DFQATT and CDR2 is SNEGSKA in the germline V gene (reference sequence). CDR3 coding DNA: TGCAGTGCTAGCTGGGGACAGGGGGCCTACGAGCAGTACTTC. Translated: CSASWGQGAYEQYF.